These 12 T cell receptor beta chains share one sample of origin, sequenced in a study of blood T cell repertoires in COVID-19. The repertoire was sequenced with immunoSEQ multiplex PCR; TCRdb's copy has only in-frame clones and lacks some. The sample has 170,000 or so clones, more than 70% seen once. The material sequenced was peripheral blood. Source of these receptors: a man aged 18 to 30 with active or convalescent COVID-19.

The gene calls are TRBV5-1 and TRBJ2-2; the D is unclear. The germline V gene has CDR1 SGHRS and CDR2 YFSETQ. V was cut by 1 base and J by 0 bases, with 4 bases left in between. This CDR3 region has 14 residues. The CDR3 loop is CASSLLANTGELFF. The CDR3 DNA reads TGCGCCAGCAGCTTGTTAGCGAACACCGGGGAGCTGTTTTTT.

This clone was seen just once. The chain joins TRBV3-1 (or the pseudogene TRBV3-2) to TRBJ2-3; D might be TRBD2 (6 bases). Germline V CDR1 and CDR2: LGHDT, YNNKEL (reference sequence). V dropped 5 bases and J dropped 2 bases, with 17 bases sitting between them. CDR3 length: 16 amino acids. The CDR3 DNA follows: TGTGCCAGCAGCGCCTTGGGGCGGGGAATCACAGATACGCAGTATTTT. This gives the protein CASSALGRGITDTQYF.

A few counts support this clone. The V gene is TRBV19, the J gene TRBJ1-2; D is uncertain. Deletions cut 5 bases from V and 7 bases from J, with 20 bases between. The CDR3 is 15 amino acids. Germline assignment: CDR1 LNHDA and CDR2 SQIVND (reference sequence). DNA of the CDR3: TGTGCCAGTAGTTTAGCCAGATCGACTTGGAGTGGCTACACCTTC. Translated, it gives CASSLARSTWSGYTF.

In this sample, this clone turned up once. The CDR3 DNA is TGTGCCAGCTCACCCGTAACCGGGGAGCTGTTTTTT. The encoded protein is CASSPVTGELFF. The chain is built from TRBV18 and TRBJ2-2; D is uncertain. The V end lost 3 bases, the J end lost 5 bases, and 4 bases lay between the germline ends. This CDR3 has 12 residues. In germline, CDR1 is KGHSH, CDR2 LQKENI.

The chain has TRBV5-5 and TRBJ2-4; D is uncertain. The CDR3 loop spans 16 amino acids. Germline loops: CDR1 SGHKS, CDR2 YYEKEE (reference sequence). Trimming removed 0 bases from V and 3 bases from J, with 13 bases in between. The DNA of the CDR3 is TGTGCCAGCAGCTTGGTTGCAGGAATGGACAAAAACATTCAGTACTTC. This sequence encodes CASSLVAGMDKNIQYF. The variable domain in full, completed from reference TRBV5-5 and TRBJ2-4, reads DAGVTQSPTHLIKTRGQQVTLRCSPISGHKSVSWYQQVLGQGPQFIFQYYEKEERGRGNFPDRFSARQFPNYSSELNVNALLLGDSALYLCASSLVAGMDKNIQYFGAGTRLSVL.

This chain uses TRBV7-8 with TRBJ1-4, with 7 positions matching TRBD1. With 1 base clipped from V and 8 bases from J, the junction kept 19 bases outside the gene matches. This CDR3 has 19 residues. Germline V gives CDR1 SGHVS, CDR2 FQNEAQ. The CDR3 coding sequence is TGTGCCAGCAGCTTAGTCCTCTCTGGGACAGAATTAGGACGGGAAAAACTGTTTTTT. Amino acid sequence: CASSLVLSGTELGREKLFF.

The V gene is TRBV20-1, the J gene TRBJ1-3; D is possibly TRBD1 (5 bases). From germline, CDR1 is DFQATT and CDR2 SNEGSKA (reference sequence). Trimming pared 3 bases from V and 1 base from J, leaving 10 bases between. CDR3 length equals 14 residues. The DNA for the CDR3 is TGCAGTGCTAGTAGACAGACTTCTGGAAACACCATATATTTT. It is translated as CSASRQTSGNTIYF.

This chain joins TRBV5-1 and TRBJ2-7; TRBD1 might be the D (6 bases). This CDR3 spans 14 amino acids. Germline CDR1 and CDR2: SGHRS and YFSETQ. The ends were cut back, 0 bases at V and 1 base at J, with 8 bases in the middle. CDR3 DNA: TGCGCCAGCAGCTTGGACAGGGAGTCCTACGAGCAGTACTTC. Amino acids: CASSLDRESYEQYF.

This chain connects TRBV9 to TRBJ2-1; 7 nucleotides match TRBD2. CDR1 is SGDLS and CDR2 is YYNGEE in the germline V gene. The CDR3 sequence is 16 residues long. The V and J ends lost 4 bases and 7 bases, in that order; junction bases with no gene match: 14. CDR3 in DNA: TGTGCCAGCAGCCCTCAGCTGGCGGGAGTTGTGAATGAGCAGTTCTTC. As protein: CASSPQLAGVVNEQFF.

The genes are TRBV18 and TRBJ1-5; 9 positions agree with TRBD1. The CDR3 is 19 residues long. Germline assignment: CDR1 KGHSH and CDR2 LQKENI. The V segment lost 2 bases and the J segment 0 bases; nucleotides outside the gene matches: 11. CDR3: CASSPGVTGQGYSNQPQHF. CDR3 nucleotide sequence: TGTGCCAGCTCACCAGGTGTGACGGGACAGGGATATAGCAATCAGCCCCAGCATTTT.

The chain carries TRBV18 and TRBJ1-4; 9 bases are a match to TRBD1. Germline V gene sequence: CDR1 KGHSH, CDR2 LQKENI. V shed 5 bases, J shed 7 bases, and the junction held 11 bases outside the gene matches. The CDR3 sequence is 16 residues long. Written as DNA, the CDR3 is TGTGCCAGCTCAACGCAATACACAGGGGGCGGTGAAAAACTGTTTTTT. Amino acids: CASSTQYTGGGEKLFF.

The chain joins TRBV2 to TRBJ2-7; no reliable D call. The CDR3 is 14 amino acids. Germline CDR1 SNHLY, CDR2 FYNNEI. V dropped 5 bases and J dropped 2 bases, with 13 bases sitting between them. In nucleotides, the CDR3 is TGTGCCAGCAGTCCCCATAGCATTACCTACGAGCAGTACTTC. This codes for CASSPHSITYEQYF.